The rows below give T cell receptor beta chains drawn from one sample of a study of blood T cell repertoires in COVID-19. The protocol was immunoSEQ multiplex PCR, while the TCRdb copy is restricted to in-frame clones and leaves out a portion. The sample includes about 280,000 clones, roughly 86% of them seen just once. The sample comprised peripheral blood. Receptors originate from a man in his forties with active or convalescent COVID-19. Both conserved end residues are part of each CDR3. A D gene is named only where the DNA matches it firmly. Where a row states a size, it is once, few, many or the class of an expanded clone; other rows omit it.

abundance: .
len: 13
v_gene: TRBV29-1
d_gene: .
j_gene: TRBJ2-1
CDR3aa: CSVEGRYNDEQFF
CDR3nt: TGCAGCGTTGAGGGCAGGTATAACGATGAGCAGTTCTTC

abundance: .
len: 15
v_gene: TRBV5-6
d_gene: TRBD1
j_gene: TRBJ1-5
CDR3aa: CASSLRTGTGQPQHF
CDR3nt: TGTGCCAGCAGCTTGCGGACAGGGACTGGCCAGCCCCAGCATTTT

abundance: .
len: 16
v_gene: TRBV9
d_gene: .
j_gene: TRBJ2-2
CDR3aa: CASSANPQDNTGELFF
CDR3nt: TGTGCCAGCAGCGCTAACCCACAGGATAACACCGGGGAGCTGTTTTTT

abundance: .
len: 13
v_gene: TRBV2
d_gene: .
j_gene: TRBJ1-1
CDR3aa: CASSEETGTEAFF
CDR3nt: TGTGCCAGCAGTGAGGAGACCGGTACTGAAGCTTTCTTT

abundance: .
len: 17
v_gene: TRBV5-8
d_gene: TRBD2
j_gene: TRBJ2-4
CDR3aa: CASSPRGGIYRRNIQYF
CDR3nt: TGTGCCAGCAGCCCCCGCGGGGGTATCTACCGTAGAAACATTCAGTACTTC

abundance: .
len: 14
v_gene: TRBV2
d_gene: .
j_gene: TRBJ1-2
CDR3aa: CASRFTGLHYGYTF
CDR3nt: TGTGCCAGCAGATTTACAGGGCTGCACTATGGCTACACCTTC

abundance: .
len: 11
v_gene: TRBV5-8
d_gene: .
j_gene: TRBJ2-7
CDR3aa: CASSWALEQYF
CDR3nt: TGTGCCAGCAGCTGGGCTTTGGAGCAGTACTTC

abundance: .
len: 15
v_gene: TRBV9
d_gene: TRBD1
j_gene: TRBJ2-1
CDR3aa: CASNSGTGSYNEQFF
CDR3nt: TGTGCCAGCAATTCCGGGACAGGTTCTTACAATGAGCAGTTCTTC

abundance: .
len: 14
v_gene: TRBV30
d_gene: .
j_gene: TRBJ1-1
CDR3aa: CAWSVYEENTEAFF
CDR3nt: TGTGCCTGGAGTGTTTATGAGGAGAACACTGAAGCTTTCTTT

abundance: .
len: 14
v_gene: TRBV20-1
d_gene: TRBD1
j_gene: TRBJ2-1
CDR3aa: CSASHRGLVNEQFF
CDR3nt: TGCAGTGCTAGTCACAGGGGGCTAGTAAATGAGCAGTTCTTC

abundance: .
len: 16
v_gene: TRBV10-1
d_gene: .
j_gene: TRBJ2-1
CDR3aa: CASSESRRGLHNEQFF
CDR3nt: TGCGCCAGCAGTGAGTCGAGGCGGGGGCTCCACAATGAGCAGTTCTTC

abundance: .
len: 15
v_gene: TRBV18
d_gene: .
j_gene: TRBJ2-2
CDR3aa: CASSPLQDSSGELFF
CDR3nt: TGTGCCAGCTCACCACTTCAAGATAGCTCCGGGGAGCTGTTTTTT

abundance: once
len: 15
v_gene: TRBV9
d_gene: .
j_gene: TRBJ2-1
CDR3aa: CASSVALGIGNEQFF
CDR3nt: TGTGCCAGCAGCGTAGCTCTCGGGATTGGGAATGAGCAGTTCTTC

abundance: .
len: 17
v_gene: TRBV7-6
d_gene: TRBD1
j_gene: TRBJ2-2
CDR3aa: CASSLMTGGGSTGELFF
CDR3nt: TGTGCCAGCAGCTTAATGACAGGGGGCGGAAGTACCGGGGAGCTGTTTTTT

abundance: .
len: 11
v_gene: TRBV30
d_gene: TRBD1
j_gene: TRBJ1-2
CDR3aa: CAGDRADGYTF
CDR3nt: TGTGCCGGGGACAGGGCGGATGGCTACACCTTC

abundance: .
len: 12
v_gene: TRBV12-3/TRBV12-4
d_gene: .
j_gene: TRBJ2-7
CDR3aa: CASSLGSGRQYF
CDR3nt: TGTGCCAGCAGTTTAGGGAGCGGTCGGCAGTACTTC

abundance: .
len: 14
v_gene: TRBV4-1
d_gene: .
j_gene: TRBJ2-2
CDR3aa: CASSLYTGTGELFF
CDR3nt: TGCGCCAGCAGCTTATATACAGGGACCGGGGAGCTGTTTTTT

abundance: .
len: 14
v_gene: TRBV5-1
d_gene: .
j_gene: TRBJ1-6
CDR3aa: CASSLTGSYSPLHF
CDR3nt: TGCGCCAGCAGCTTGACAGGGTCATATTCACCCCTCCACTTT

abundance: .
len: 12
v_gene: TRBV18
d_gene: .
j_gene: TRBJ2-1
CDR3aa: CASSPVAGEQFF
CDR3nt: TGTGCCAGCTCACCAGTCGCAGGGGAGCAGTTCTTC

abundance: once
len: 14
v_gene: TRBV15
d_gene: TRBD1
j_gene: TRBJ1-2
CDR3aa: CATSRDKDRSGYTF
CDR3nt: TGTGCCACCAGCAGAGATAAGGACAGGTCTGGCTACACCTTC

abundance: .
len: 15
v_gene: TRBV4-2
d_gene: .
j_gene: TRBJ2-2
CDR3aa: CASSQDSRASGELFF
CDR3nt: TGTGCCAGCAGCCAAGATAGTCGCGCGAGCGGGGAGCTGTTTTTT

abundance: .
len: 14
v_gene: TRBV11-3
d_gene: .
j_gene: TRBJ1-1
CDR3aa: CASSLNRLNTEAFF
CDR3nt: TGTGCCAGCAGCTTAAACAGATTGAACACTGAAGCTTTCTTT

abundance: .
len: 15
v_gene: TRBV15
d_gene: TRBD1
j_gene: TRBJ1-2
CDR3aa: CATSRESGGSYGYTF
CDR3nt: TGTGCCACCAGCAGAGAGTCAGGGGGTAGTTATGGCTACACCTTC

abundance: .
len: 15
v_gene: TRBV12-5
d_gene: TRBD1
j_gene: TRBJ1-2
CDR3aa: CANGLVMAGGYGYTF
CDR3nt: TGTGCTAATGGTTTGGTAATGGCAGGGGGCTATGGCTACACCTTC

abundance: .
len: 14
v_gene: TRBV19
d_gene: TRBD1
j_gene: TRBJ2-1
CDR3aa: CASRTPGQGNEQFF
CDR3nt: TGTGCCAGTAGGACCCCGGGACAGGGGAATGAGCAGTTCTTC

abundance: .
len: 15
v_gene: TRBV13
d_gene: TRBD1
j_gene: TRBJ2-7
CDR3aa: CASSPRTGNSYEQYF
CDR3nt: TGTGCCAGCAGCCCACGGACAGGGAACTCCTACGAGCAGTACTTC

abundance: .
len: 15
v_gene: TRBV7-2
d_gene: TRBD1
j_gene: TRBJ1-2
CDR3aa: CASSSPGQLYYGYTF
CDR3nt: TGTGCCAGCAGCTCGCCGGGACAGCTTTACTATGGCTACACCTTC